The rows below give T cell receptor beta chains drawn from one sample of a study of blood T cell repertoires in COVID-19. The assay was immunoSEQ multiplex PCR, and TCRdb's table has in-frame clones only and misses some. The repertoire holds approximately 19,000 clones, just under 95% seen once, with 4.5% to 7% in the top ten. The specimen sequenced was peripheral blood. These receptors were taken from a human donor in a cohort sampled during active COVID-19. The CDR3 runs from the conserved cysteine through the conserved F or W. Fields, in order: D gene, clone size, V gene, J gene, CDR3 DNA, CDR3 protein. A D gene is named only where the DNA matches it firmly. Not all rows give a size; the values are once, few, many and, for expanded clones, a class.

TRBD2	-	TRBV11-2	TRBJ2-1	TGTGCCAGCAGCTTTAGCCTCCCGACTAGCGGGGTCAATGAGCAGTTCTTC	CASSFSLPTSGVNEQFF
TRBD1	-	TRBV19	TRBJ2-7	TGTGCCAGTAGCTCCTGGGACAGGGGGTACGAGCAGTACTTC	CASSSWDRGYEQYF
TRBD1	-	TRBV28	TRBJ1-2	TGTGCCAGCAGTCCCTGGACAGGATGGAACTATGGCTACACCTTC	CASSPWTGWNYGYTF
-	-	TRBV30	TRBJ1-3	TGTGCCTGGAGTCGGACAGCCGTCTCTGGAAACACCATATATTTT	CAWSRTAVSGNTIYF
-	-	TRBV5-4	TRBJ2-7	TGTGCCAGCGCGACCCCCGTTAGCGACAAAGACTACGAGCAGTACTTC	CASATPVSDKDYEQYF
-	-	TRBV5-6	TRBJ1-1	TGTGCCAGCAGCTTGTTAATGAACACTGAAGCTTTCTTT	CASSLLMNTEAFF
TRBD2	-	TRBV3-1/TRBV3-2	TRBJ2-7	TGTGCCAGCAGCCAAGCCCCTTGGCGGGGGGGTGGCGAGCAGTACTTC	CASSQAPWRGGGEQYF
-	-	TRBV12-3/TRBV12-4	TRBJ2-1	TGTGCCAGCAGCCGACACCAAAATAATGAGCAGTTCTTC	CASSRHQNNEQFF
-	-	TRBV18	TRBJ2-7	TGTGCCAGCTCACCAACTCAATCCTACGAGCAGTACTTC	CASSPTQSYEQYF
TRBD1	-	TRBV5-1	TRBJ2-3	TGCGCCAGCAGTCCTCAGACAGGGGGCACAGATACGCAGTATTTT	CASSPQTGGTDTQYF
TRBD1	-	TRBV4-2	TRBJ1-1	TGTGCCAGCAGCCCGACAGGGGGCCGGGCTGAAGCTTTCTTT	CASSPTGGRAEAFF
-	-	TRBV12-3/TRBV12-4	TRBJ1-1	TGTGCCAGCAGCCCCGGTTTGAGGGCTGAAGCTTTCTTT	CASSPGLRAEAFF
TRBD1	-	TRBV19	TRBJ1-5	TGTGCCAGTAGTATCTTACCCGGGACAGGGGGCAATCAGCCCCAGCATTTT	CASSILPGTGGNQPQHF
-	-	TRBV5-4	TRBJ1-2	TGTGCCAGCAGCTTGCCCGAGGCCTTTGGACGGGCAGGAGGTGGCTACACCTTC	CASSLPEAFGRAGGGYTF
-	-	TRBV19	TRBJ2-3	TGTGCCAGTAGAACTGAGGTCGGCGGGGCCACAGATACGCAGTATTTT	CASRTEVGGATDTQYF
TRBD2	once	TRBV11-2	TRBJ2-1	TGTGCCAGCAGCAAAATACGAGGAGGACTAGGGAGGAATGAGCAGTTCTTC	CASSKIRGGLGRNEQFF
TRBD1	-	TRBV7-8	TRBJ2-2	TGTGCCAGCAGCTCGGCCGGGACAGGGGTGTCCGGGGAGCTGTTTTTT	CASSSAGTGVSGELFF
TRBD2	-	TRBV4-3	TRBJ2-5	TGCGCCAGCAGCCAAGAGAAGCTAGCGGGAGGGCTGGGAGAGACCCAGTACTTC	CASSQEKLAGGLGETQYF
TRBD1	-	TRBV28	TRBJ1-6	TGTGCCAGCAGTTTGTGGTCCGGGGCCGGACAGGGCGAAAGTTCACCCCTCCACTTT	CASSLWSGAGQGESSPLHF
-	-	TRBV5-1	TRBJ1-1	TGCGCCAGCAGCTTGCCGGGATGGAACACTGAAGCTTTCTTT	CASSLPGWNTEAFF
-	once	TRBV4-1	TRBJ1-1	TGCGCCAGCAGCCTCAGCGGGGACACTGAAGCTTTCTTT	CASSLSGDTEAFF
TRBD2	-	TRBV6-2/TRBV6-3	TRBJ2-7	TGTGCCAGCAGTTACCCGCGCGCGAGCGGGAGTTGGGGGTACGAGCAGTACTTC	CASSYPRASGSWGYEQYF
-	-	TRBV6-2/TRBV6-3	TRBJ1-1	TGTGCCAGCAGTTTCAGGCCAGGGGAGAACACTGAAGCTTTCTTT	CASSFRPGENTEAFF
-	-	TRBV5-3	TRBJ2-7	TGTGCCAGGGGCCGGGGGGAGCAGTACTTC	CARGRGEQYF
-	-	TRBV4-2	TRBJ1-4	TGTGCTAGTAAACGGGGTTTAGAAGAAAAACTGTTTTTT	CASKRGLEEKLFF
-	-	TRBV12-5	TRBJ2-7	TGTGCTAGTGCCTTAGGGGCGGCCTACGAGCAGTACTTC	CASALGAAYEQYF
TRBD1	-	TRBV5-6	TRBJ1-2	TGTGCCAGCAGAACGACAGGGGGCTTCTATGGCTACACCTTC	CASRTTGGFYGYTF
-	-	TRBV3-1/TRBV3-2	TRBJ2-7	TGTGCCAGCAGCCAAGGAGTGAGCAGGGAATACGAGCAGTACTTC	CASSQGVSREYEQYF
-	-	TRBV10-1	TRBJ2-2	TGCGCCAGCAGTGAGACCCGAACCCTCACCGGGAAGCTGTTTTTT	CASSETRTLTGKLFF
TRBD1	-	TRBV6-5	TRBJ2-7	TGTGCCAGTGCAGCTGGGGACAGGGCCTACGAGCAGTACTTC	CASAAGDRAYEQYF
-	-	TRBV11-2	TRBJ2-7	TGTGCCAGCAGCTTAGCCTCTACGGCGGAGTACTTC	CASSLASTAEYF
TRBD1	-	TRBV9	TRBJ2-7	TGTGCCAGCAGCGGCGGGACAGGGGGCCTCGAGCAGTACTTC	CASSGGTGGLEQYF
-	-	TRBV19	TRBJ2-2	TGTGCCAGTACCGTCGTTGGGCAGGGCGCCGGGGAGCTGTTTTTT	CASTVVGQGAGELFF
-	-	TRBV6-1	TRBJ1-3	TGTGCCAGCAGTGCCCGATTTTTAACAGGGTCCGGAAACACCATATATTTT	CASSARFLTGSGNTIYF
-	-	TRBV2	TRBJ1-5	TGTGCCAGCAGTCTCCAAGGCAGGGGCAATCAGCCCCAGCATTTT	CASSLQGRGNQPQHF
-	-	TRBV5-1	TRBJ2-3	TGCGCCAGCAGCTTGGTCCCCGGGGGACGGGCAGATACGCAGTATTTT	CASSLVPGGRADTQYF
TRBD2	-	TRBV29-1	TRBJ2-7	TGCAGCGTAATACGCGGGAGTAACGAGCAGTACTTC	CSVIRGSNEQYF
-	-	TRBV5-6	TRBJ2-7	TGTGCCAGCAGCCGATTACAGGGAACCCACGAGCAGTACTTC	CASSRLQGTHEQYF
TRBD1	-	TRBV19	TRBJ2-5	TGTGCCAGTAGTACCGGGACAGGACCGAAAGAGACCCAGTACTTC	CASSTGTGPKETQYF
TRBD1	-	TRBV28	TRBJ2-2	TGTGCCAGCAGGAGTAGGACAGGGGCGGCCACCGGGGAGCTGTTTTTT	CASRSRTGAATGELFF
TRBD1	few	TRBV7-2	TRBJ1-1	TGTGCCAGCAGGCCTCAGGGGGCGGTCCGGCGCACTGAAGCTTTCTTT	CASRPQGAVRRTEAFF
-	few	TRBV11-2	TRBJ1-6	TGTGCCAGCAGCTTAAGAGATTCACCCCTCCACTTT	CASSLRDSPLHF
TRBD2	-	TRBV9	TRBJ2-1	TGTGCCAGCAGCACACCACCCTCGGGGGGTCGAGACAATGAGCAGTTCTTC	CASSTPPSGGRDNEQFF
TRBD2	-	TRBV7-9	TRBJ2-7	TGTGCCAGCAGCTTAGGACTAGCGGGGAACTACGAGCAGTACTTC	CASSLGLAGNYEQYF
TRBD1	-	TRBV9	TRBJ2-7	TGTGCCAGCAGCTCGGGACAGGGTGGTGTCTACGAGCAGTACTTC	CASSSGQGGVYEQYF
TRBD1	-	TRBV7-2	TRBJ2-1	TGTGCCAGCAGCGACTTGACAGGGACCCCTGGCAATGAGCAGTTCTTC	CASSDLTGTPGNEQFF
-	-	TRBV11-2	TRBJ1-5	TGTGCCAGCAGCTCGCGCATGACAGGACAGCCCCAGCATTTT	CASSSRMTGQPQHF
TRBD1	-	TRBV19	TRBJ1-2	TGTGCCAGTAGTATCCGGGACAGGCCCTATGGCTACACCTTC	CASSIRDRPYGYTF
-	-	TRBV5-6	TRBJ2-7	TGTGCCAGCAGCTCTTCTGACAGGACTTACGAGCAGTACTTC	CASSSSDRTYEQYF
-	-	TRBV6-2/TRBV6-3	TRBJ1-1	TGTGCCAGCAGTTTAGCTGTGTCCTCCAACACTGAAGCTTTCTTT	CASSLAVSSNTEAFF
-	-	TRBV4-2	TRBJ2-5	TGTGCCAGCAGCCAAGGTCTAGGGGGAGAGTGGGAGACCCAGTACTTC	CASSQGLGGEWETQYF
TRBD2	-	TRBV28	TRBJ2-3	TGTGCCAGCAGCCGAGGACTAGAAACAGATACGCAGTATTTT	CASSRGLETDTQYF